This T cell receptor beta chain was sequenced during a study of blood T cell repertoires in COVID-19. The junction had 5 bases not matched to a gene; V was cut back by 5 bases and J by 1 base. The CDR3 covers 16 residues. CDR1 KGHSH and CDR2 LQKENI come from the germline V gene. The assay was immunoSEQ multiplex PCR, and TCRdb's table has in-frame clones only and misses some. Counted here are over 30,000 clones, around 91% occurring once; the ten biggest clones make up approximately 20%. The chain combines TRBV18 with TRBJ1-1; TRBD1 aligns across 12 bases. The origin of this receptor is a man at least 80 years old with acute or convalescent COVID-19. Specimen: peripheral blood. The CDR3 loop is CASSRDRGQGNTEAFF. CDR3 DNA: TGTGCCAGCTCAAGGGACAGGGGGCAAGGGAACACTGAAGCTTTCTTT. Full variable domain (outside the CDR3, taken from reference TRBV18 and TRBJ1-1): NAGVMQNPRHLVRRRGQEARLRCSPMKGHSHVYWYRQLPEEGLKFMVYLQKENIIDESGMPKERFSAEFPKEGPSILRIQQVVRGDSAAYFCASSRDRGQGNTEAFFGQGTRLTVV.